This T cell receptor (beta chain) was documented in a study of T-cell memory formation after mild COVID-19. With respect to this clonotype: Its specificity is not known.

Points from the study as a whole: Day 15 to 85 contracting clones showed balanced CD4/CD8; later expanders leaned CD4+. Pre-infection memory contained some responding clones, which suggested that cross-reactive memory had joined.

Using constant-segment primers, 5'RACE produced TCR alpha and TCR beta cDNA libraries carrying sample barcodes and UMIs. In TCRdb, the 5' RACE reads were re-called with MiXCR into one record per CDR3 protein. The table has 500,000 to 600,000 distinct CDR3 sequences, more than 15% seen once. This CDR3 comprises 15 residues. CDR1 is GTSNPN and CDR2 is SVGIG in the germline V gene (reference sequence). Trimming took 2 bases from V and 10 from J, leaving 18 bases between them. Sequencing was performed on PBMCs or a T cell subset sorted from them (not recorded which). The receptor comes from an adult woman who had mild COVID-19 (a few samples of this study predate the infection). Cell type and time point are not known. This chain links TRBV30 with TRBJ1-6; possible D gene TRBD1, 6 bases. CDR3 amino acids: CAWSRLGAAQSPLHF. In DNA form, the CDR3 reads TGTGCCTGGAGTAGGCTGGGGGCGGCCCAATCACCCCTCCACTTT.